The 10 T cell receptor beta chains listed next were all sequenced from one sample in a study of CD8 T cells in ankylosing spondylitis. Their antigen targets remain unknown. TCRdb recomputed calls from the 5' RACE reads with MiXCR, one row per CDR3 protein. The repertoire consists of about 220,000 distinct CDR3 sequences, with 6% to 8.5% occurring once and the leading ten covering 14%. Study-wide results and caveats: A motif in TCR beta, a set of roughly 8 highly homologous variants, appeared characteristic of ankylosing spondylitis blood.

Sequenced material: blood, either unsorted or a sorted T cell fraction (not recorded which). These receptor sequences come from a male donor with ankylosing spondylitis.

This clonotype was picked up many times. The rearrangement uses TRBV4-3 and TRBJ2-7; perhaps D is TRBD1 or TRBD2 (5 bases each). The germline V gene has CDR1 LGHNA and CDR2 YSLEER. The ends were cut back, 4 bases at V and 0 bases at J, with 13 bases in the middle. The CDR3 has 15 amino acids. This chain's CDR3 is CASSRGVKGSYEQYF. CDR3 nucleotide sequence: TGCGCCAGCAGCCGAGGGGTAAAGGGCTCCTACGAGCAGTACTTC.

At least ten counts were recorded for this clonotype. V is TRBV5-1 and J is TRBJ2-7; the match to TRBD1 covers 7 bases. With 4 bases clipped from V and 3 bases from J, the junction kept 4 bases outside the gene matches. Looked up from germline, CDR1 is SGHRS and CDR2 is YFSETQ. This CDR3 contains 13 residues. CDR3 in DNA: TGCGCCAGCAGCCACGGGACAGACTACGAGCAGTACTTC. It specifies CASSHGTDYEQYF. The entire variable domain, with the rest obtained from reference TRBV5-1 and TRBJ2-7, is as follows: KAGVTQTPRYLIKTRGQQVTLSCSPISGHRSVSWYQQTPGQGLQFLFEYFSETQRNKGNFPGRFSGRQFSNSRSEMNVSTLELGDSALYLCASSHGTDYEQYFGPGTRLTVT.

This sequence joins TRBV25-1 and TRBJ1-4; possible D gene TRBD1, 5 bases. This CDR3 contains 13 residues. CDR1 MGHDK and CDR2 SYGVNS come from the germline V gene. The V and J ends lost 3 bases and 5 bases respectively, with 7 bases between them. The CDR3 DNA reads TGTGCCAGCAGTGAGGGGGGGAATGAAAAACTGTTTTTT. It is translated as CASSEGGNEKLFF.

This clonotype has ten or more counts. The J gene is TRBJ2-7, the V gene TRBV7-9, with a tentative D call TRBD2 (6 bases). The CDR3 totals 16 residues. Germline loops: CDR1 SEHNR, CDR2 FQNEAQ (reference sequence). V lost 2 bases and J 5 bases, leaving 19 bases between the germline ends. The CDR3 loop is CASSLIGGARGDEQYF. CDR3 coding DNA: TGTGCCAGCAGCTTAATTGGCGGGGCGCGGGGAGACGAGCAGTACTTC.

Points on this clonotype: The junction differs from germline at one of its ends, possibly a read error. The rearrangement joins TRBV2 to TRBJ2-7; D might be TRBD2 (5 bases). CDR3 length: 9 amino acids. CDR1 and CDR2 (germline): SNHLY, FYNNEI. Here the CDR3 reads CASSVRGSF. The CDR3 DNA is TGTGCCAGCAGTGTTCGTGGGAGCTTC.

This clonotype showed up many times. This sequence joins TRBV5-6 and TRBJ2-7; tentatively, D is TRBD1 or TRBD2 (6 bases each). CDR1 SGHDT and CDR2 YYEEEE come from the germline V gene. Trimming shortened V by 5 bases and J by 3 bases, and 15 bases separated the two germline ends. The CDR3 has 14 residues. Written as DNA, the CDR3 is TGTGCCAGCAGTCCCCGGACAGCGGGCTACGAGCAGTACTTC. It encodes CASSPRTAGYEQYF.

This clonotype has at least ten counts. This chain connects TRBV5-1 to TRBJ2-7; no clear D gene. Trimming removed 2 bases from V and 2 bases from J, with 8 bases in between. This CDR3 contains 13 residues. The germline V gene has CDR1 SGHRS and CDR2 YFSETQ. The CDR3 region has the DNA TGCGCCAGCAGCTTCAGGCCGGCCTACGAGCAGTACTTC. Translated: CASSFRPAYEQYF.

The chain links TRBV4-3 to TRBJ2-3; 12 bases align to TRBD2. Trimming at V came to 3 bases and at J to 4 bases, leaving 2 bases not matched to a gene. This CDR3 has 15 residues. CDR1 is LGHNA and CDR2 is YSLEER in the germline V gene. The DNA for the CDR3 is TGCGCCAGCAGCCAGAGACTAGCGGGAGCAGATACGCAGTATTTT. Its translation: CASSQRLAGADTQYF.

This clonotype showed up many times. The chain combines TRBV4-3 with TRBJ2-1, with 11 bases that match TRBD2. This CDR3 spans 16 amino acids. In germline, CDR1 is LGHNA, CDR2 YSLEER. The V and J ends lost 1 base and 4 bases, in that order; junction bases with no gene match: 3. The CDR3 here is CASSQALAGGYNEQFF. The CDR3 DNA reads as TGCGCCAGCAGCCAAGCATTAGCGGGGGGGTACAATGAGCAGTTCTTC.

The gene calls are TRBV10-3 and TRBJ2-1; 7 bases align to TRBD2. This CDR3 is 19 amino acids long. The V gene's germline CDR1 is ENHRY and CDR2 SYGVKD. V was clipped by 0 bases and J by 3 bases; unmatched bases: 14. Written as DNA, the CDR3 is TGTGCCATCAGTGAGTCGGGCCTAGCCTCCGGGGGGTTCTACAATGAGCAGTTCTTC. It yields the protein CAISESGLASGGFYNEQFF.